Given below is one T cell receptor beta chain in context. The data are from a study of molecular identifiers for immune sequencing clone quantification. The germline CDR1 and CDR2 sequences are LNHDA and SQIVND (reference sequence). With V trimmed by 7 bases and J by 4 bases, 11 bases remained unmatched. The CDR3 extends over 16 amino acids. TCRdb reprocessed the PCR reads with MiXCR, giving one entry per CDR3 protein. Here the sample spans under 600,000 distinct CDR3 sequences, around 23% being singletons. The TCR was taken from a human donor in good health. Some libraries in this study had Jurkat cell RNA spiked in. The source material was naive CD8+ T cells from blood, with Jurkat cell RNA spiked in. Described subset: FACS-sorted CD8+CD4-CCR7+CD45RA+ naive T cells. The genes are TRBV19 and TRBJ1-5, with 9 bases that match TRBD1. For the CDR3, the DNA is TGTGCCAGTACTTTAACCGGGACAGGGCTAAATCAGCCCCAGCATTTT. The encoded protein is CASTLTGTGLNQPQHF.